This is a list of T cell receptor beta chains from one sample in a study of shared clonotypes between healthy human individuals. Here immunoSEQ multiplex PCR was the method, and the copy in TCRdb shows in-frame clones only, minus some. The table has over a million clones, about three quarters seen once. Sequencing was performed on memory CD4+ T cells sorted from blood. The receptors originated from a man aged 18-30 years in good health. The CDR3 runs from the conserved cysteine through the conserved F or W. The D gene is left open where the match is weak. Some rows mark clone size as missing; the rest say once, few, many or name a class of expanded clone.

d_call: NA; v_call: TRBV2; clone_size: many; j_call: TRBJ1-1; cdr3_aa: CASSAVTEAFF; cdr3_nt: TGTGCCAGCAGCGCGGTCACTGAAGCTTTCTTT
d_call: NA; v_call: TRBV30; clone_size: NA; j_call: TRBJ2-2; cdr3_aa: CAWSRRNANTGELFF; cdr3_nt: TGTGCCTGGAGTAGGCGAAACGCGAACACCGGGGAGCTGTTTTTT
d_call: NA; v_call: TRBV6-5; clone_size: NA; j_call: TRBJ2-1; cdr3_aa: CASSYGSISYNEQFF; cdr3_nt: TGTGCCAGCAGTTATGGTAGCATCTCCTACAATGAGCAGTTCTTC
d_call: TRBD1; v_call: TRBV7-9; clone_size: NA; j_call: TRBJ1-1; cdr3_aa: CASSPGTGVEAFF; cdr3_nt: TGTGCCAGCAGCCCTGGGACAGGGGTTGAAGCTTTCTTT
d_call: NA; v_call: TRBV29-1; clone_size: NA; j_call: TRBJ2-1; cdr3_aa: CSVDPLLGLGEQFF; cdr3_nt: TGCAGCGTTGACCCCCTGCTTGGGTTGGGTGAGCAGTTCTTC
d_call: NA; v_call: TRBV7-9; clone_size: NA; j_call: TRBJ2-1; cdr3_aa: CASSPGSGSGNEQFF; cdr3_nt: TGTGCCAGCAGCCCCGGGTCAGGGTCGGGCAATGAGCAGTTCTTC
d_call: NA; v_call: TRBV14; clone_size: NA; j_call: TRBJ2-1; cdr3_aa: CASSQDPQKQFF; cdr3_nt: TGTGCCAGCAGCCAAGACCCCCAAAAGCAGTTCTTC
d_call: NA; v_call: TRBV20-1; clone_size: NA; j_call: TRBJ2-5; cdr3_aa: CSAQEETQYF; cdr3_nt: TGCAGTGCCCAGGAAGAGACCCAGTACTTC
d_call: TRBD2; v_call: TRBV5-1; clone_size: NA; j_call: TRBJ2-1; cdr3_aa: CASSPSSGSHEQFF; cdr3_nt: TGCGCCAGCAGCCCATCCAGCGGGAGCCATGAGCAGTTCTTC
d_call: NA; v_call: TRBV28; clone_size: NA; j_call: TRBJ1-4; cdr3_aa: CASSRQLGEKLFF; cdr3_nt: TGTGCCAGCAGTCGCCAGCTGGGCGAAAAACTGTTTTTT
d_call: NA; v_call: TRBV9; clone_size: NA; j_call: TRBJ1-2; cdr3_aa: CASSAQSGNYGYTF; cdr3_nt: TGTGCCAGCAGCGCCCAGTCAGGAAACTATGGCTACACCTTC
d_call: TRBD1; v_call: TRBV28; clone_size: NA; j_call: TRBJ2-7; cdr3_aa: CASSSRGTGLCEQYF; cdr3_nt: TGTGCCAGCAGTTCGCGTGGGACAGGCCTATGCGAGCAGTACTTC
d_call: NA; v_call: TRBV5-1; clone_size: NA; j_call: TRBJ1-2; cdr3_aa: CASSLEGVRGYTF; cdr3_nt: TGCGCCAGCAGCTTGGAGGGAGTTCGCGGCTACACCTTC
d_call: TRBD1; v_call: TRBV25-1; clone_size: once; j_call: TRBJ1-2; cdr3_aa: CASSEGTGGVNGYTF; cdr3_nt: TGTGCCAGCAGTGAAGGGACAGGGGGAGTTAATGGCTACACCTTC
d_call: NA; v_call: TRBV28; clone_size: NA; j_call: TRBJ2-1; cdr3_aa: CASSLVWRRGRVEFF; cdr3_nt: TGTGCCAGCAGTCTTGTGTGGCGCCGCGGAAGGGTGGAGTTCTTC
d_call: TRBD2; v_call: TRBV7-9; clone_size: NA; j_call: TRBJ2-3; cdr3_aa: CASSWTSGTDTQYF; cdr3_nt: TGTGCCAGCAGCTGGACTAGCGGGACAGATACGCAGTATTTT
d_call: NA; v_call: TRBV7-2; clone_size: NA; j_call: TRBJ2-7; cdr3_aa: CASSPATSYEQYF; cdr3_nt: TGTGCCAGCAGCCCAGCGACCTCCTACGAGCAGTACTTC
d_call: NA; v_call: TRBV10-3; clone_size: NA; j_call: TRBJ2-3; cdr3_aa: CAISERGLSAFGQDTQYF; cdr3_nt: TGTGCCATCAGTGAAAGGGGGTTATCAGCTTTCGGGCAAGATACGCAGTATTTT
d_call: NA; v_call: TRBV9; clone_size: few; j_call: TRBJ1-1; cdr3_aa: CASSVGRQTEAFF; cdr3_nt: TGTGCCAGCAGCGTAGGGAGGCAGACTGAAGCTTTCTTT
d_call: TRBD2; v_call: TRBV19; clone_size: once; j_call: TRBJ2-3; cdr3_aa: CATTSGRVDTQYF; cdr3_nt: TGTGCCACGACTAGCGGGAGGGTAGATACGCAGTATTTT
d_call: NA; v_call: TRBV6-5; clone_size: NA; j_call: TRBJ1-1; cdr3_aa: CASSFRHGTEAFF; cdr3_nt: TGTGCCAGCAGTTTCCGGCATGGCACTGAAGCTTTCTTT
d_call: NA; v_call: TRBV5-4; clone_size: once; j_call: TRBJ1-3; cdr3_aa: CASSLMGSSGNTIYF; cdr3_nt: TGTGCCAGCAGCTTGATGGGGTCGTCTGGAAACACCATATATTTT